This entry features one TCR beta chain sequence. Produced via immunoSEQ multiplex PCR; TCRdb's table is partial and in-frame only. This table holds approximately 230,000 clones, around 90% found once. This sample was taken from a study of blood T cell repertoires in COVID-19. Study context: The United States, Italy and Spain provided the acute and convalescent COVID-19 samples.

The germline gives CDR1 MNHEY, CDR2 SVGAGI. Trimming cost V 0 bases and J 4 bases; bases outside gene matches: 5. The CDR3 is made up of 15 amino acids. This TCR came from a man in his late teens or twenties with active or convalescent COVID-19. The rearrangement links TRBV6-5 to TRBJ1-1; TRBD1 agrees at 7 bases. Input material: peripheral blood. CDR3 coding DNA: TGTGCCAGCAGTTACTCGACAGGGAGCTTCACTGAAGCTTTCTTT. It yields the protein CASSYSTGSFTEAFF.